One sample yielded the 21 T cell receptor beta chains listed below, sequenced in a study of cytomegalovirus exposure and HLA in healthy donors. TCRdb keeps only in-frame clones here, not all; method: immunoSEQ multiplex PCR. The table records 150,000 to 200,000 clones, roughly 86% of them present only once. Source material: PBMCs. The receptors here all came from a man aged 18 to 29 in good health and CMV-seropositive.

There are a few counts of this clone. This chain joins TRBV19 and TRBJ2-7, with 9 bases matching TRBD1. J lost 6 bases, V lost 3 bases, and 3 bases had no gene match. Germline V gene sequence: CDR1 LNHDA, CDR2 SQIVND (reference sequence). This CDR3 region has 13 residues. The CDR3 bases are TGTGCCAGTAGTATCCAGACAGGGGGCGAGCAGTACTTC. Amino acids: CASSIQTGGEQYF.

This clone was detected only a few times. The chain carries TRBV19 and TRBJ2-7; a weak D match, TRBD2 (5 bases). With 7 bases removed from V and 7 bases from J, the gap between germline ends came to 20 bases. The CDR3 sequence is 14 residues long. Germline CDR1 LNHDA, CDR2 SQIVND (reference sequence). This chain's CDR3 is CASNPPVPGDEQYF. CDR3 coding DNA: TGTGCCAGTAACCCTCCGGTGCCCGGGGATGAGCAGTACTTC.

V and J are TRBV28 and TRBJ2-6, with 7 bases matching TRBD1. Germline values: CDR1 MDHEN, CDR2 SYDVKM. Losses at the gene ends were 7 bases for V and 0 bases for J; bases not matched to a gene: 18. The CDR3 sequence is 20 residues long. Here the CDR3 DNA reads TGTGCCAGCACTCCCCGAGAGGGGACAGACATTTCCTCTGGGGCCAACGTCCTGACTTTC. This sequence encodes CASTPREGTDISSGANVLTF.

Comments on this clone: Since no conserved phenylalanine or tryptophan closes the CDR3, a read error is the likely cause. The DNA is left out, because the CDR3 cannot be placed on it with certainty; the CDR3 is given as TCRdb lists it. This rearrangement joins TRBV6-6 to TRBJ2-7; TRBD2, as called in the table, went unchecked against the DNA. Germline V gene lookup returns CDR1 MNHNY and CDR2 SVGAGI (reference sequence). The CDR3 extends over 13 residues, inclusive of both ends. Here the CDR3 reads CASSYGNGASGVL.

The chain carries TRBV7-2 and TRBJ1-2; D is unresolved. From germline, CDR1 is SGHTA and CDR2 FQGNSA. The CDR3 runs to 14 residues. V dropped 1 base and J dropped 8 bases, with 14 bases sitting between them. The CDR3 coding sequence is TGTGCCAGCAGCTTAGATAGGGATGGGAGGGGCTACACCTTC. Encoded protein: CASSLDRDGRGYTF.

The chain is built from TRBV2 and TRBJ2-7; D is ambiguous. Germline CDR1 SNHLY, CDR2 FYNNEI. V dropped 7 bases and J dropped 4 bases, with 8 bases sitting between them. The CDR3 is 11 residues long. CDR3 coding DNA: TGTGCCAGCACACTCTTTTACGAGCAGTACTTC. Translating gives CASTLFYEQYF. The variable domain in full, completed from reference TRBV2 and TRBJ2-7, reads EPEVTQTPSHQVTQMGQEVILRCVPISNHLYFYWYRQILGQKVEFLVSFYNNEISEKSEIFDDQFSVERPDGSNFTLKIRSTKLEDSAMYFCASTLFYEQYFGPGTRLTVT.

This clone was recorded once. The genes are TRBV12-5 and TRBJ2-3; D unresolved. Germline V gives CDR1 LGHNT, CDR2 FRNRAP. V lost 0 bases and J lost 2, with 18 bases in between. The CDR3 sequence is 18 residues long. The CDR3 protein is CASGLVAGWQQPTDTQYF. The DNA of the CDR3 is TGTGCTAGTGGTTTGGTTGCCGGGTGGCAGCAGCCCACAGATACGCAGTATTTT.

The chain joins TRBV11-2 to TRBJ2-5, with D hard to call. Trimming left V 1 base short and J 2 bases short, with 14 bases between. Germline CDR1 is SGHAT and CDR2 is FQNNGV. This CDR3 is 16 amino acids long. The CDR3 bases are TGTGCCAGCAGCTTAGTTCCCCGGTACCTACAAGAGACCCAGTACTTC. Translating it yields CASSLVPRYLQETQYF.

The chain's CDR3 is CASSSKGTINTGELFF. In DNA form, the CDR3 reads TGCGCCAGCAGCTCCAAAGGGACTATTAACACCGGGGAGCTGTTTTTT. The J gene is TRBJ2-2, the V gene TRBV5-1, with TRBD2 matching 7 bases. This CDR3 has 16 residues. The V and J ends lost 3 bases and 2 bases, in that order; junction bases with no gene match: 7. The germline V gene encodes CDR1 SGHRS and CDR2 YFSETQ.

In its sample, this clone was seen once. The chain recombines TRBV18 with TRBJ1-2, with TRBD1 matching over 9 bases. The CDR3 is 14 amino acids. The germline gives CDR1 KGHSH, CDR2 LQKENI. Losses at the gene ends were 2 bases for V and 6 bases for J; bases not matched to a gene: 4. The CDR3 reads CASSPGNRGHGYTF. DNA of the CDR3: TGTGCCAGCTCACCAGGAAACAGGGGGCATGGCTACACCTTC.

The chain carries TRBV7-8 and TRBJ2-5, with a weak D call TRBD1 (6 bases). Germline V gene sequence: CDR1 SGHVS, CDR2 FQNEAQ. V shed 7 bases and J shed 0 bases, with 18 bases lying between them. This CDR3 comprises 16 residues. Written as DNA, the CDR3 is TGTGCCAGCACCTCCTCCGGGACACCGTACCAAGAGACCCAGTACTTC. Its protein product is CASTSSGTPYQETQYF.

The chain links TRBV13 to TRBJ1-2, with 9 bases that match TRBD1. The V gene's germline CDR1 is PRHDT and CDR2 FYEKMQ (reference sequence). V shed 2 bases, J shed 4 bases, and the junction held 2 bases outside the gene matches. This CDR3 has 14 amino acids. The CDR3 region is CASSLRDRVYGYTF. CDR3 bases: TGTGCCAGCAGCTTAAGGGACAGGGTCTATGGCTACACCTTC.

V and J are TRBV13 and TRBJ2-1, with D hard to call. The CDR3 spans 13 residues. Trimming took off 5 bases at V and 10 bases at J, with 15 bases between the two ends. CDR1 and CDR2 (germline): PRHDT, FYEKMQ (reference sequence). In DNA, the CDR3 is TGTGCCAGCAGCCCAGAGGCGCGATCAGAGCAGTTCTTC. Protein: CASSPEARSEQFF.

This sequence joins TRBV10-3 and TRBJ2-7, with TRBD1 identical over 7 bases. V dropped 7 bases and J dropped 9; count of bases not matched to a gene: 15. This CDR3 has 14 residues. CDR1 is ENHRY, CDR2 SYGVKD, per germline. CDR3 sequence reads: CAIKTGQERGWQYF. The CDR3 DNA sequence: TGTGCCATCAAAACCGGACAGGAAAGAGGTTGGCAGTACTTC.

The chain couples TRBV19 to TRBJ2-7; no definite D call. V was clipped by 3 bases and J by 0 bases, with 12 bases between them. Germline V gene sequence: CDR1 LNHDA, CDR2 SQIVND (reference sequence). This CDR3 has 15 amino acids. CDR3 region: CASSMEQSFSYEQYF. Written as DNA, the CDR3 is TGTGCCAGTAGTATGGAGCAGTCCTTCTCCTACGAGCAGTACTTC. Full variable domain (outside the CDR3, taken from reference TRBV19 and TRBJ2-7): DGGITQSPKYLFRKEGQNVTLSCEQNLNHDAMYWYRQDPGQGLRLIYYSQIVNDFQKGDIAEGYSVSREKKESFPLTVTSAQKNPTAFYLCASSMEQSFSYEQYFGPGTRLTVT.

The chain recombines TRBV6-6 with TRBJ2-7; possibly TRBD2 for D (5 bases). The germline gives CDR1 MNHNY, CDR2 SVGAGI (reference sequence). The CDR3 consists of 12 residues. The V end was cut by 6 bases, the J end by 6 bases, with 12 bases between. The CDR3 region has the DNA TGTGCCAGCAGCAGCCGACTACGCGAGCAGTACTTC. Its translation: CASSSRLREQYF.

The DNA of the CDR3 is TGTGCCAGCAGCCCCGGGGGGTTGGGCAATCAGCCCCAGCATTTT. Translation gives CASSPGGLGNQPQHF. V and J are TRBV5-5 and TRBJ1-5; D is perhaps TRBD1 (5 bases). Trimming cost V 4 bases and J 2 bases, with 13 bases left between them. Germline V gives CDR1 SGHKS, CDR2 YYEKEE (reference sequence). The CDR3 runs 15 residues. Complete variable domain (other parts from reference TRBV5-5 and TRBJ1-5): DAGVTQSPTHLIKTRGQQVTLRCSPISGHKSVSWYQQVLGQGPQFIFQYYEKEERGRGNFPDRFSARQFPNYSSELNVNALLLGDSALYLCASSPGGLGNQPQHFGDGTRLSIL.

The chain couples TRBV15 to TRBJ2-7; no definite D call. This CDR3 contains 14 residues. Trimming left V 3 bases short and J 0 bases short, with 9 bases between. CDR1 and CDR2 from the germline V gene are LNHNV and YYDKDF (reference sequence). The DNA of the CDR3 is TGTGCCACCAGCAGGACTGCCGACTCCTACGAGCAGTACTTC. It translates to CATSRTADSYEQYF.

The chain recombines TRBV5-4 with TRBJ1-1; D is unclear. The CDR3 consists of 13 residues. The V gene lost 4 bases and the J gene lost 1 base, with 8 bases spanning the gap. Germline-derived CDR1 and CDR2 are SGHNT and YYREEE (reference sequence). The CDR3 coding sequence is TGTGCCAGCAGCCCTGACTGGAACACTGAAGCTTTCTTT. This gives the protein CASSPDWNTEAFF.

This clone was recorded once. The chain joins TRBV7-3 to TRBJ2-2; TRBD2 aligns across 8 bases. V lost 3 bases and J lost 6; bases outside the gene matches: 12. Germline V gene sequence: CDR1 SGHTA, CDR2 FQGTGA. The CDR3 consists of 17 residues. In DNA form, the CDR3 reads TGTGCCAGCAGCTTCAAGACCGGGACTAGAGCATCCGGGGAGCTGTTTTTT. It codes for CASSFKTGTRASGELFF.

The chain has TRBV7-3 and TRBJ2-1; 15 bases line up with TRBD2. V lost 5 bases, J lost 8 bases, and 7 bases stayed unmatched. This CDR3 region has 16 residues. From germline, CDR1 is SGHTA and CDR2 FQGTGA. The CDR3 region is CASSKPGLAGGDEQFF. DNA for the CDR3: TGTGCCAGCAGCAAACCCGGACTAGCGGGAGGGGATGAGCAGTTCTTC.